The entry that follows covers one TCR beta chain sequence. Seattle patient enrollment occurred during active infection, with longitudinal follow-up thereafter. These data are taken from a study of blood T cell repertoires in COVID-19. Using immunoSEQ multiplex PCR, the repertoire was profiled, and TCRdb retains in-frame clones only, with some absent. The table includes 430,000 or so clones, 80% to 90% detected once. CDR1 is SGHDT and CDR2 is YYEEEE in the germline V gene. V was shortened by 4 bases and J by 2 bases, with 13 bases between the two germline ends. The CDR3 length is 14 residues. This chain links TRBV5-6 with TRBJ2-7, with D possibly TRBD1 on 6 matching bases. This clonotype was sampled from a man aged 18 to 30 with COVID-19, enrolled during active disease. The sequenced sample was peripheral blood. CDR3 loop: CASSQDSPPYEQYF. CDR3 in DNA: TGTGCCAGCAGCCAGGACAGTCCACCCTACGAGCAGTACTTC.